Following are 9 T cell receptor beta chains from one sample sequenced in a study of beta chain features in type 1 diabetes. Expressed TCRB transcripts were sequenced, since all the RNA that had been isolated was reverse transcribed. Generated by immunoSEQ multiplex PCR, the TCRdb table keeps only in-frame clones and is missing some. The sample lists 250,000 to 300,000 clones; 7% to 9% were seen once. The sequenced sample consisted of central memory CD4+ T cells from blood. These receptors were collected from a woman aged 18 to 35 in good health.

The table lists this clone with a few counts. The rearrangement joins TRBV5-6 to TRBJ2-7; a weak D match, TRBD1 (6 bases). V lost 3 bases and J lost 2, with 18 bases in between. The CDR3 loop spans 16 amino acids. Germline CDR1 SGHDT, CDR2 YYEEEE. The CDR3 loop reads CASSWRGTRDTYEQYF. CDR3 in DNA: TGTGCCAGCAGCTGGCGTGGGACACGAGATACCTACGAGCAGTACTTC.

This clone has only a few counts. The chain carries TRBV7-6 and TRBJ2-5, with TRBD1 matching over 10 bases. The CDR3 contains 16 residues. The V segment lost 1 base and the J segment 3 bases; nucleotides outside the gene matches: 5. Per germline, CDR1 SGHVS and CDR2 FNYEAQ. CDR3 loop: CASSLGGTGEKETQYF. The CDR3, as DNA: TGTGCCAGCAGCTTAGGGGGGACAGGGGAAAAAGAGACCCAGTACTTC.

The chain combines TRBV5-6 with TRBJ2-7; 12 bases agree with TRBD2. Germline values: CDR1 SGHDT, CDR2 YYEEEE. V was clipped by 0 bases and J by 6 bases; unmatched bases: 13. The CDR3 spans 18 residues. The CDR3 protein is CASSLGGLAGRRITEQYF. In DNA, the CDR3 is TGTGCCAGCAGCTTGGGTGGACTAGCGGGACGAAGGATCACCGAGCAGTACTTC.

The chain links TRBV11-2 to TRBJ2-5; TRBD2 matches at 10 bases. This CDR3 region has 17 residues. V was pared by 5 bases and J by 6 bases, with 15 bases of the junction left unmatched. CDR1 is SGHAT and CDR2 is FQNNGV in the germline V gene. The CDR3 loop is CASSLPGSSGGQKTQYF. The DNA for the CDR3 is TGTGCCAGCAGCCTCCCCGGGAGTAGCGGGGGGCAAAAGACCCAGTACTTC.

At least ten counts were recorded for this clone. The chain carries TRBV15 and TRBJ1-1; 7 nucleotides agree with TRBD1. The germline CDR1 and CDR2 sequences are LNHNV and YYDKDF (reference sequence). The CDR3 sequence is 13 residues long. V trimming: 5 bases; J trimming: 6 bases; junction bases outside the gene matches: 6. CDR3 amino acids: CATSVRQGSEAFF. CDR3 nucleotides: TGTGCCACCAGCGTGCGACAGGGATCTGAAGCTTTCTTT.

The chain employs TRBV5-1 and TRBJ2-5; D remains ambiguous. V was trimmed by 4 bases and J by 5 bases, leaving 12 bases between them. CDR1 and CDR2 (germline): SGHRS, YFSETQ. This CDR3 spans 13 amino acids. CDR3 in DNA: TGCGCCAGCAGCAGAGAGGCTGTGGAGACCCAGTACTTC. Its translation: CASSREAVETQYF.

As DNA, the CDR3 is TGTGCCAGCAGCAAGTGGGGGTATCGCAATCAGCCCCAGCATTTT. As protein: CASSKWGYRNQPQHF. V usage is TRBV28 and J usage is TRBJ1-5; maybe TRBD1 (5 bases). Germline V gene data show CDR1 as MDHEN and CDR2 as SYDVKM. This CDR3 is built from 15 residues. Trimming removed 6 bases from V and 2 bases from J, with 14 bases in between. The variable domain in full, with the rest retrieved from reference TRBV28 and TRBJ1-5, is DVKVTQSSRYLVKRTGEKVFLECVQDMDHENMFWYRQDPGLGLRLIYFSYDVKMKEKGDIPEGYSVSREKKERFSLILESASTNQTSMYLCASSKWGYRNQPQHFGDGTRLSIL.

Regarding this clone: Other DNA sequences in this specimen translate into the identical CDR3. CDR3 nucleotide sequence: TGTGCCTGGAGTGTAAAGGGGCACGCCGGGGAGCTGTTTTTT. Protein product: CAWSVKGHAGELFF. The V and J genes are TRBV30 and TRBJ2-2; tentative D call: TRBD1 (5 bases). In germline, CDR1 is GTSNPN, CDR2 SVGIG (reference sequence). The CDR3 runs 14 residues. V was shortened by 0 bases and J by 6 bases, with 11 bases between the two germline ends.

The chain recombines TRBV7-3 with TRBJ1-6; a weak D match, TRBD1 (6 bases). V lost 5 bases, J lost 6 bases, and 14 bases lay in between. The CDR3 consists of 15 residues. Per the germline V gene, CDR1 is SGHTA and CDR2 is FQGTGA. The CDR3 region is CASSPGRRGNSPLHF. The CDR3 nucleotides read TGTGCCAGCAGCCCCGGGCGCAGGGGTAATTCACCCCTCCACTTT.